This TCR beta chain was sequenced in a study of blood T cell repertoires in COVID-19. TCRdb's table, derived via immunoSEQ multiplex PCR, lists solely in-frame clones and lacks some. The sample includes about 280,000 clones, 83% of them seen just once. The CDR3 consists of 13 residues. Losses at the gene ends were 5 bases for V and 0 bases for J; bases not matched to a gene: 2. The germline V gene encodes CDR1 GTSNPN and CDR2 SVGIG (reference sequence). This TCR was recovered from a woman aged 50 to 60 who had recovered from COVID-19. Sequencing was carried out using peripheral blood. The rearrangement uses TRBV30 and TRBJ1-1, with 8 positions matching TRBD1. Here the CDR3 reads CAWRQGMNTEAFF. DNA of the CDR3: TGTGCCTGGCGACAGGGGATGAACACTGAAGCTTTCTTT.